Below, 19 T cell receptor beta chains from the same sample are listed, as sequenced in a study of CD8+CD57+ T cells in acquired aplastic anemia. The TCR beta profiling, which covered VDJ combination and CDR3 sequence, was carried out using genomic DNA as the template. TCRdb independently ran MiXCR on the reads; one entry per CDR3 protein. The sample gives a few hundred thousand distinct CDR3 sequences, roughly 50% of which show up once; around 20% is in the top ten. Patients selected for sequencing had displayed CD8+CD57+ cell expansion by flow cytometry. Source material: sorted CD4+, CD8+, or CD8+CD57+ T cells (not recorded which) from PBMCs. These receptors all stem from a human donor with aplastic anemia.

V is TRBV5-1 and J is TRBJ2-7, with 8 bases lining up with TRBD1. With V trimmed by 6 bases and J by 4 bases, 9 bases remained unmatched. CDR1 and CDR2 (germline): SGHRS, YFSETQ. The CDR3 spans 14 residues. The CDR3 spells CASMRTGTSYEQYF. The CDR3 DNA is TGCGCCAGCATGAGGACAGGGACGTCGTACGAGCAGTACTTC. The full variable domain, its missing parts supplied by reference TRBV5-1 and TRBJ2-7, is KAGVTQTPRYLIKTRGQQVTLSCSPISGHRSVSWYQQTPGQGLQFLFEYFSETQRNKGNFPGRFSGRQFSNSRSEMNVSTLELGDSALYLCASMRTGTSYEQYFGPGTRLTVT.

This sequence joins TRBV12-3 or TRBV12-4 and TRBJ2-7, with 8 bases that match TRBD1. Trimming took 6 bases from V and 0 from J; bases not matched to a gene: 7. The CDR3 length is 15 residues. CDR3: CASSPPGQASYEQYF. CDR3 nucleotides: TGTGCCAGCAGCCCCCCGGGACAGGCCTCCTACGAGCAGTACTTC.

CDR3 region: CASSVGAGDAYEQYF. CDR3 DNA sequence: TGTGCCAGCAGCGTAGGGGCAGGGGACGCCTACGAGCAGTACTTC. The chain employs TRBV9 and TRBJ2-7; a possible D gene is TRBD1 (6 bases). CDR1 SGDLS and CDR2 YYNGEE come from the germline V gene. This CDR3 is built from 15 residues. Between the trimmed V and J ends, which lost 0 bases and 2 bases, there was a span of 12 bases.

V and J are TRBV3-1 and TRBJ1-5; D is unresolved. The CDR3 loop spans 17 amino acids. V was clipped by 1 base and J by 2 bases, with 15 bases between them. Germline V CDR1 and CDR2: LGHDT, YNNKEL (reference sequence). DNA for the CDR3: TGTGCCAGCAGCCAAGGTCCGTCGACCGGGGGCAATCAGCCCCAGCATTTT. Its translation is CASSQGPSTGGNQPQHF.

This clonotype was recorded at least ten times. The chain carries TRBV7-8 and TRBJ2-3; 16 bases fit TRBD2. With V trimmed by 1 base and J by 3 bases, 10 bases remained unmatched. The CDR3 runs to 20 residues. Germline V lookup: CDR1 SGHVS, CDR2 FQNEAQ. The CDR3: CASSLGRGLAGGPGTDTQYF. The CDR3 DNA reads TGTGCCAGCAGCTTAGGTCGGGGACTAGCGGGGGGGCCGGGGACAGATACGCAGTATTTT.

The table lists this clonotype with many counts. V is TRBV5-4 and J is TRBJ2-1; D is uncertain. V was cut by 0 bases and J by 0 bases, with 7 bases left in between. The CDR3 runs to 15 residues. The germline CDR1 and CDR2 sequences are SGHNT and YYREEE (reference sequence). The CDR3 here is CASSLDVGSYNEQFF. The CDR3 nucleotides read TGTGCCAGCAGCTTGGACGTCGGCTCCTACAATGAGCAGTTCTTC. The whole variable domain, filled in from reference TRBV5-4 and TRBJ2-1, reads ETGVTQSPTHLIKTRGQQVTLRCSSQSGHNTVSWYQQALGQGPQFIFQYYREEENGRGNFPPRFSGLQFPNYSSELNVNALELDDSALYLCASSLDVGSYNEQFFGPGTRLTVL.

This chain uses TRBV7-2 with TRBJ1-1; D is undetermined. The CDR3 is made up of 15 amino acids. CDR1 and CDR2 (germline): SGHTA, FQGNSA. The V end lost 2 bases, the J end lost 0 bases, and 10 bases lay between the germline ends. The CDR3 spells CASSLFSSVNTEAFF. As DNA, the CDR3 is TGTGCCAGCAGCTTATTTAGCTCAGTGAACACTGAAGCTTTCTTT.

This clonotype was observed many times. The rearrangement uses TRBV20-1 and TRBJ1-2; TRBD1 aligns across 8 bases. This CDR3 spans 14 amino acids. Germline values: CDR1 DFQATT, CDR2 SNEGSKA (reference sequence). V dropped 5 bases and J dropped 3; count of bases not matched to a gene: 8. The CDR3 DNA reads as TGCAGTGCTCGGACAGGGCGTGACGACTATGGCTACACCTTC. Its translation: CSARTGRDDYGYTF.

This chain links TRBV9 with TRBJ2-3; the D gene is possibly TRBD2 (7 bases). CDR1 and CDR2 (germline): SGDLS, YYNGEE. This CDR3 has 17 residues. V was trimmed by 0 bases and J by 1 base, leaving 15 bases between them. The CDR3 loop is CASSVAEGGVGTDTQYF. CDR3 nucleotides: TGTGCCAGCAGCGTAGCTGAAGGGGGGGTGGGCACAGATACGCAGTATTTT.

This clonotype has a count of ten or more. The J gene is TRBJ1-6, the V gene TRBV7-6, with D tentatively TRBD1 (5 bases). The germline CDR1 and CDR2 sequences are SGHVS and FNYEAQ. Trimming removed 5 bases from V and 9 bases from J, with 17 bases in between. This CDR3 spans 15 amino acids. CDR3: CASSPREGLFSPLHF. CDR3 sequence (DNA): TGTGCCAGCAGCCCCAGAGAGGGGTTGTTTTCACCCCTCCACTTT.

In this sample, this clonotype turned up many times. The CDR3 region is CASSVRIENNSPLHF. CDR3 bases: TGTGCCAGTAGTGTCCGGATCGAAAATAATTCACCCCTCCACTTT. This sequence joins TRBV19 and TRBJ1-6, with no clear D. The CDR3 has 15 amino acids. The V gene's germline CDR1 is LNHDA and CDR2 SQIVND (reference sequence). With 5 bases removed from V and 5 bases from J, the gap between germline ends came to 13 bases.

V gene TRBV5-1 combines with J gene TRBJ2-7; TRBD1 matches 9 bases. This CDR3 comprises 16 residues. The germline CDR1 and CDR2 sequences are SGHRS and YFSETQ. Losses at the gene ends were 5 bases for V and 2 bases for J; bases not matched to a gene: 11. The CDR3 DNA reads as TGCGCCAGCAGTCTACAGGGGGCGCAGGGAGCCTACGAGCAGTACTTC. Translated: CASSLQGAQGAYEQYF. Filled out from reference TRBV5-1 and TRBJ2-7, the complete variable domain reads KAGVTQTPRYLIKTRGQQVTLSCSPISGHRSVSWYQQTPGQGLQFLFEYFSETQRNKGNFPGRFSGRQFSNSRSEMNVSTLELGDSALYLCASSLQGAQGAYEQYFGPGTRLTVT.

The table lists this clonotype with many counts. CDR3 sequence (DNA): TGTGCCAGCAGCTCAGCCGGGGTAGGCGGGGGGGCCTTCAATGAGCAGTTCTTC. Translating it yields CASSSAGVGGGAFNEQFF. This sequence joins TRBV11-2 and TRBJ2-1; the match to TRBD2 covers 9 bases. CDR3 length: 18 amino acids. With V trimmed by 4 bases and J by 6 bases, 16 bases remained unmatched. Germline V lookup: CDR1 SGHAT, CDR2 FQNNGV.

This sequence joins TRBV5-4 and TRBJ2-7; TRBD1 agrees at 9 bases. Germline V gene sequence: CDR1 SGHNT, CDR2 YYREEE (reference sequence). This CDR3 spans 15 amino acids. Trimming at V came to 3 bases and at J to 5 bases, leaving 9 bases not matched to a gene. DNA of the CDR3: TGTGCCAGCAGCTCACCCGGGACAGGGCTGCACGAGCAGTACTTC. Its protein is CASSSPGTGLHEQYF.

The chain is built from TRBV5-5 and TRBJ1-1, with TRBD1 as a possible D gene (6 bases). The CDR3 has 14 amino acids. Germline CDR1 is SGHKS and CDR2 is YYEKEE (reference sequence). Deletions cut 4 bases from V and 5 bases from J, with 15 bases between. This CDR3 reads CASSLKGQGTEAFF. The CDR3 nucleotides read TGTGCCAGCAGCCTTAAGGGGCAGGGGACTGAAGCTTTCTTT.

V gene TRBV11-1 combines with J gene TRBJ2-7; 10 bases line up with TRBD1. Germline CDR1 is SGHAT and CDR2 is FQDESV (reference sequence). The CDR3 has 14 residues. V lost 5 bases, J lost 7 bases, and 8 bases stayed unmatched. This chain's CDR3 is CASSGGQGGEEQYF. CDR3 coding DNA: TGTGCCAGCAGCGGCGGACAGGGGGGGGAAGAGCAGTACTTC.

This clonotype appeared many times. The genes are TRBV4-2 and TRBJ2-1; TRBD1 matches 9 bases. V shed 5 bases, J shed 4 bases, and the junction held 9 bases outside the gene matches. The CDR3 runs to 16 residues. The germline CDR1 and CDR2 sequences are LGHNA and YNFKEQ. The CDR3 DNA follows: TGTGCCAGCAGCAAACAGACAGGGGGGATGTACAATGAGCAGTTCTTC. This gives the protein CASSKQTGGMYNEQFF.

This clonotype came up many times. CDR3 bases: TGTGCCAGCAGCTTAGCAGGATCTGAAGCTTTCTTT. Protein sequence: CASSLAGSEAFF. The chain has TRBV7-9 and TRBJ1-1; D is unresolved. V lost 0 bases, J lost 6 bases, and 5 bases lay in between. The CDR3 loop spans 12 amino acids. The germline V gene encodes CDR1 SEHNR and CDR2 FQNEAQ (reference sequence).

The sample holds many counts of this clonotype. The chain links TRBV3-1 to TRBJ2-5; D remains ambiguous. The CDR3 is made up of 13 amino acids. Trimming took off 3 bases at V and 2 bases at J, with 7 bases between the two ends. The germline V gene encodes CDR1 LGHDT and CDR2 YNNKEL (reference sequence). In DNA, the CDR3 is TGTGCCAGCAGCCAGGGCTTACAAGAGACCCAGTACTTC. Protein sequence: CASSQGLQETQYF.